The 16 T cell receptor beta chains below were found in one sample sequenced in a study of blood T cell repertoires in COVID-19. Measured with immunoSEQ multiplex PCR; TCRdb has only the in-frame clones, and not every one. The sample records about 130,000 clones, around 86% being singletons. What was sequenced was PBMCs or T cells enriched from blood (not recorded which). The origin of the receptors is a man aged 25 to 45 who had recovered from COVID-19.

This clone was picked up a small number of times. The chain employs TRBV30 and TRBJ2-7; possible D gene TRBD1, 5 bases. CDR1 and CDR2 (germline): GTSNPN, SVGIG (reference sequence). CDR3 length equals 13 residues. Deletions cut 0 bases from V and 6 bases from J, with 12 bases between. CDR3 in amino acids: CAWSVNSQGEQYF. CDR3 in DNA: TGTGCCTGGAGTGTAAATAGTCAGGGCGAGCAGTACTTC. Full variable domain (missing parts from reference TRBV30 and TRBJ2-7): SQTIHQWPATLVQPVGSPLSLECTVEGTSNPNLYWYRQAAGRGLQLLFYSVGIGQISSEVPQNLSASRPQDRQFILSSKKLLLSDSGFYLCAWSVNSQGEQYFGPGTRLTVT.

The chain links TRBV2 to TRBJ2-1, with 8 bases fitting TRBD1. Germline assignment: CDR1 SNHLY and CDR2 FYNNEI. Trimming removed 3 bases from V and 6 bases from J; junction bases left unmatched: 10. CDR3 length: 16 amino acids. The CDR3 is CASSDQGALFSNEQFF. DNA of the CDR3: TGTGCCAGCAGTGACCAGGGGGCACTTTTTAGCAATGAGCAGTTCTTC.

This chain joins TRBV19 and TRBJ2-4; TRBD2 aligns across 7 bases. This CDR3 has 15 amino acids. The V and J ends lost 0 bases and 6 bases, in that order; junction bases with no gene match: 5. Germline CDR1 reads LNHDA; CDR2 reads SQIVND (reference sequence). The CDR3 DNA follows: TGTGCCAGTAGTATAGATCCCGGGAGGAGAAACATTCAGTACTTC. Its protein product is CASSIDPGRRNIQYF.

This clone has a single count. The CDR3 DNA follows: TGTGCCAGCAGCTTCCTCCGAGGGGGGGAGCCTCAAGAGACCCAGTACTTC. Translated: CASSFLRGGEPQETQYF. This chain links TRBV11-2 with TRBJ2-5; possible D gene TRBD2, 7 bases. With 3 bases removed from V and 2 bases from J, the gap between germline ends came to 19 bases. Germline CDR1 and CDR2: SGHAT and FQNNGV. There are 17 residues in the CDR3.

J is TRBJ1-1 and V is TRBV3-1 (or the pseudogene TRBV3-2), with a weak D call TRBD1 (5 bases). Trimming left V 2 bases short and J 8 bases short, with 6 bases between. CDR3 size: 11 residues. CDR1 and CDR2 from the germline V gene are LGHDT and YNNKEL (reference sequence). This CDR3 is CASSQRQEAFF. The CDR3 DNA sequence: TGTGCCAGCAGCCAACGACAGGAAGCTTTCTTT.

The chain is built from TRBV10-3 and TRBJ1-6; tentatively, D is TRBD1 (6 bases). This CDR3 contains 14 residues. The germline V and J ends were trimmed by 7 bases and 6 bases, with 13 bases remaining between them. Germline-derived CDR1 and CDR2 are ENHRY and SYGVKD. CDR3 in amino acids: CAITPEGGNSPLHF. Here the CDR3 DNA reads TGTGCCATCACGCCCGAAGGGGGTAATTCACCCCTCCACTTT.

V is TRBV10-3 and J is TRBJ1-4; D might be TRBD1 (6 bases). The CDR3 has 13 residues. Germline V gene data show CDR1 as ENHRY and CDR2 as SYGVKD. Trimming took off 10 bases at V and 3 bases at J, with 12 bases between the two ends. CDR3 sequence: CATRRGPNEKLFF. DNA for the CDR3: TGTGCCACTCGCAGGGGACCTAATGAAAAACTGTTTTTT.

The chain joins TRBV9 to TRBJ2-1, with D possibly TRBD1 on 5 matching bases. Germline assignment: CDR1 SGDLS and CDR2 YYNGEE. Trimming pared 0 bases from V and 2 bases from J, leaving 21 bases between. The CDR3 covers 19 residues. CDR3 in amino acids: CASSVALATGLGTYNEQFF. For the CDR3, the DNA is TGTGCCAGCAGCGTAGCCCTCGCAACAGGTTTAGGGACCTACAATGAGCAGTTCTTC.

The rearrangement joins TRBV3-1 (or the pseudogene TRBV3-2) to TRBJ2-3, with TRBD2 matching 10 bases. Germline loops: CDR1 LGHDT, CDR2 YNNKEL (reference sequence). The CDR3 is 16 residues long. The V gene end was trimmed by 2 bases and the J gene end by 8 bases; junction bases not matched to a gene: 10. The DNA of the CDR3 is TGTGCCAGCAGCCAACTACGAGCGGGGGGGCCTGGTACGCAGTATTTT. Encoded protein: CASSQLRAGGPGTQYF.

The chain recombines TRBV4-1 with TRBJ2-1; D may be TRBD2 (5 bases). Germline CDR1 and CDR2: MGHRA and YSYEKL. Trimming left V 0 bases short and J 5 bases short, with 14 bases between. The CDR3 extends over 16 amino acids. The CDR3: CASSQEGGYGNNEQFF. The CDR3 bases are TGCGCCAGCAGCCAAGAAGGTGGGTACGGGAACAATGAGCAGTTCTTC.

The chain couples TRBV4-2 to TRBJ1-6; D call uncertain. The CDR3 runs to 17 residues. Trimming shortened V by 0 bases and J by 0 bases, and 9 bases separated the two germline ends. Per germline, CDR1 LGHNA and CDR2 YNFKEQ. This CDR3 reads CASSQEERSSYNSPLHF. CDR3 DNA: TGTGCCAGCAGCCAAGAAGAGCGGAGCTCCTATAATTCACCCCTCCACTTT.

The chain is built from TRBV19 and TRBJ2-2; D remains unclear. The V gene's germline CDR1 is LNHDA and CDR2 SQIVND (reference sequence). The CDR3 is made up of 13 amino acids. V lost 2 bases to trimming and J lost 8 bases, with 9 bases between them. The CDR3 loop reads CASSIPRTGELFF. CDR3 DNA sequence: TGTGCCAGTAGTATACCCAGAACAGGGGAGCTGTTTTTT. The full variable domain, its missing parts supplied by reference TRBV19 and TRBJ2-2, is DGGITQSPKYLFRKEGQNVTLSCEQNLNHDAMYWYRQDPGQGLRLIYYSQIVNDFQKGDIAEGYSVSREKKESFPLTVTSAQKNPTAFYLCASSIPRTGELFFGEGSRLTVL.

The chain carries TRBV9 and TRBJ1-4, with 7 bases aligning to TRBD1. CDR3 length: 15 residues. The V gene's germline CDR1 is SGDLS and CDR2 YYNGEE. V gave up 0 bases and J gave up 7 bases; unmatched junction bases: 6. CDR3 residues: CASSVGTGDGEKLFF. Here the CDR3 DNA reads TGTGCCAGCAGCGTAGGTACAGGGGACGGTGAAAAACTGTTTTTT.

J is TRBJ2-1 and V is TRBV5-1, with 14 bases fitting TRBD2. Trimming at V came to 3 bases and at J to 8 bases, leaving 7 bases not matched to a gene. The CDR3 is 16 residues long. The V gene's germline CDR1 is SGHRS and CDR2 YFSETQ. CDR3 coding DNA: TGCGCCAGCAGCTCTCAGACTAGCGGGGGGGCACATGAGCAGTTCTTC. It yields the protein CASSSQTSGGAHEQFF.

The chain combines TRBV27 with TRBJ2-1, with TRBD2 identical over 7 bases. J was trimmed by 15 bases and V by 3 bases; bases with no gene match: 5. This CDR3 has 11 residues. The germline V gene encodes CDR1 MNHEY and CDR2 SMNVEV (reference sequence). The CDR3 DNA sequence: TGTGCCAGCAGTTTCGGCGGGAGACTGTTCTTC. Encoded protein: CASSFGGRLFF.

The chain recombines TRBV6-4 with TRBJ1-4; D gene uncertain. Germline V gene data show CDR1 as MRHNA and CDR2 as SNTAGT. V lost 0 bases to trimming and J lost 11 bases, with 7 bases between them. The CDR3 has 12 amino acids. The CDR3: CASSDSRGKLFF. The CDR3 DNA follows: TGTGCCAGCAGTGACTCGAGAGGGAAACTGTTTTTT.